Listed below are T cell receptor beta chains from one sample, sequenced in a study of OX40 agonist ivuxolimab in advanced cancers. Method: immunoSEQ multiplex PCR; TCRdb's copy keeps in-frame clones and lacks some. The sample includes 83,000 or so clones, 70% to 85% of them seen just once. The sample in question was CD4+ or CD8+ T cells sorted from blood, obtained in a trial of the OX40 agonist ivuxolimab. The receptors stem from an adult with an advanced solid tumor such as melanoma, head and neck, liver or kidney cancer. CDR3s include the opening cysteine and the closing phenylalanine or tryptophan. A D gene is named only where the DNA matches it firmly. A row's size may be missing; if present it is once, few, many or a size class.

clone size	D gene	V gene	J gene	CDR3 DNA	CDR3 protein
-	-	TRBV5-1	TRBJ2-7	TGCGCCAGCCGGGGGACCGGCGTCGGGAGTGTGGGCGAGCAGTACTTC	CASRGTGVGSVGEQYF
-	-	TRBV5-4	TRBJ1-4	TGTGCCAGCAGCTTACTGGGGGAGGATGAAAAACTGTTTTTT	CASSLLGEDEKLFF
-	-	TRBV7-8	TRBJ1-5	TGTGCCAGCAGCTTAGTACATAGCAATCAGCCCCAGCATTTT	CASSLVHSNQPQHF
-	TRBD1	TRBV6-5	TRBJ1-1	TGTGCCAGCAGTTACCGAGGACAGGGCACTGAAGCTTTCTTT	CASSYRGQGTEAFF
-	-	TRBV30	TRBJ1-2	TGTGCCTGGAACACCGGAGGCGGTCGGGGCTACACCTTC	CAWNTGGGRGYTF
-	-	TRBV5-5	TRBJ1-2	TGTGCCAGCAATGGCTACACCTTC	CASNGYTF
-	TRBD1	TRBV6-1	TRBJ1-3	TGTGCCAGCAGGAAACAGGGGGACTCTGGAAACACCATATATTTT	CASRKQGDSGNTIYF
-	TRBD1	TRBV6-1	TRBJ1-2	TGTGCCAGCCAACAGGGGAGTAGTCCTGGCTACACCTTC	CASQQGSSPGYTF
-	TRBD1	TRBV6-1	TRBJ2-1	TGTGCCAGCAGTTTACAGGGGAGCGCTGAGCAGTTCTTC	CASSLQGSAEQFF
-	TRBD1	TRBV25-1	TRBJ2-7	TGTGCCAGCAGTGATCGACAGGGGGACGAGCAGTACTTC	CASSDRQGDEQYF
-	-	TRBV5-4	TRBJ1-2	TGTGCCAGCAGCTTGTTTGACAGAACAAACTATGGCTACACCTTC	CASSLFDRTNYGYTF
few	-	TRBV10-1	TRBJ2-7	TGCGCCAGCAGACGACAGCAATACGAGCAGTACTTC	CASRRQQYEQYF
-	-	TRBV18	TRBJ2-1	TGTGCCAGCTCACCGGTTACAAAGAGCTCCTACAATGAGCAGTTCTTC	CASSPVTKSSYNEQFF
-	-	TRBV6-5	TRBJ1-6	TGTGCCAGCACCTTGGGGGGGGATTCACCCCTCCACTTT	CASTLGGDSPLHF
once	-	TRBV4-1	TRBJ2-7	TGCGCCTCCGCCCCGGCCCCGGACCGAGCCTACGAGCAGTACTTC	CASAPAPDRAYEQYF
-	-	TRBV16	TRBJ1-4	TGTGCCAGCAGCCAATCGGTACTTCTACTTAATGAAAAACTGTTTTTT	CASSQSVLLLNEKLFF
-	TRBD1	TRBV2	TRBJ2-1	TGTGCCAGCAGTGGACAGGGGACGTGGAATGAGCAGTTCTTC	CASSGQGTWNEQFF
-	-	TRBV10-3	TRBJ2-5	TGTGCCATCAGTCAAAAAGGGGCAGGGGAAGAGACCCAGTACTTC	CAISQKGAGEETQYF